This T cell receptor beta chain was captured by sequencing in a study of monozygotic twins with cystic fibrosis. This clone was seen a few times. CDR1 LNHDA and CDR2 SQIVND come from the germline V gene (reference sequence). The length of the CDR3 is 13 residues. V was cut by 7 bases and J by 5 bases, with 14 bases left in between. Using immunoSEQ multiplex PCR, the repertoire was profiled, and TCRdb retains in-frame clones only, with some absent. The table records under 30,000 clones, roughly 97% of them present only once. The chain recombines TRBV19 with TRBJ1-2; D possibly corresponds to TRBD1 (5 bases). The TCR sequence derives from a girl aged 2 to 10 with cystic fibrosis. Input material: blood. CDR3 protein: CASTPGHRYGYTF. CDR3 nucleotides: TGTGCCAGTACACCCGGACATCGGTATGGCTACACCTTC.